What follows are 21 T cell receptor beta chains derived from one specimen sequenced in a study of radiotherapy plus CTLA-4 blockade in lung cancer. The repertoire was sequenced with immunoSEQ multiplex PCR; TCRdb's copy has only in-frame clones and lacks some. The data show more than 25,000 clones, 70% to 85% seen once. The material was peripheral blood, obtained from a patient treated with radiotherapy plus ipilimumab. The receptors were gathered from a human donor with non-small cell lung cancer who had stable disease on radiotherapy plus ipilimumab.

V gene TRBV7-9 combines with J gene TRBJ2-6, with D unclear. This CDR3 region has 14 residues. Trimming removed 3 bases at V and 2 bases at J, with 5 bases between. Germline V lookup: CDR1 SEHNR, CDR2 FQNEAQ (reference sequence). The CDR3, as DNA: TGTGCCAGCAGCTTTGGACCTGGGGCCAACGTCCTGACTTTC. This encodes CASSFGPGANVLTF. Using reference TRBV7-9 and TRBJ2-6 for the parts outside the CDR3, the full variable domain is DTGVSQNPRHKITKRGQNVTFRCDPISEHNRLYWYRQTLGQGPEFLTYFQNEAQLEKSRLLSDRFSAERPKGSFSTLEIQRTEQGDSAMYLCASSFGPGANVLTFGAGSRLTVL.

The gene calls are TRBV6-1 and TRBJ2-1; D is perhaps TRBD2 (5 bases). Trimming removed 3 bases from V and 7 bases from J, with 10 bases in between. Germline lookup yields CDR1 MNHNS and CDR2 SASEGT. This CDR3 has 13 amino acids. For the CDR3, the DNA is TGTGCCAGCAGTGACCCGGGGAAGAATGAGCAGTTCTTC. Protein product: CASSDPGKNEQFF.

The rearrangement joins TRBV4-1 to TRBJ1-2, with 8 nucleotides matching TRBD1. CDR1 is MGHRA, CDR2 YSYEKL, per germline. CDR3 size: 16 residues. The ends lost 0 bases at V and 4 bases at J; junction bases unmatched: 7. As DNA, the CDR3 is TGCGCCAGCAGCCAAGAAGCAAGGACAGGGCCCTATGGCTACACCTTC. It translates to CASSQEARTGPYGYTF.

This sequence joins TRBV28 and TRBJ2-1, with 9 bases that match TRBD1. The V gene's germline CDR1 is MDHEN and CDR2 SYDVKM. The V segment lost 3 bases and the J segment 3 bases; nucleotides outside the gene matches: 9. This CDR3 is built from 17 residues. The CDR3 is CASSLVSGTGSYNEQFF. In DNA form, the CDR3 reads TGTGCCAGCAGTTTGGTGTCCGGGACAGGGAGCTACAATGAGCAGTTCTTC.

The chain links TRBV2 to TRBJ2-1; 10 positions agree with TRBD1. Germline CDR1 and CDR2: SNHLY and FYNNEI. The CDR3 is 15 amino acids. Germline trimming cut 0 bases from V and 9 bases from J; bases unmatched to any gene: 5. The CDR3 spells CASSEALGQGREQFF. For the CDR3, the DNA is TGTGCCAGCAGTGAAGCGCTGGGACAGGGGCGTGAGCAGTTCTTC.

The V gene is TRBV5-1, the J gene TRBJ2-1, with D maybe TRBD1 (5 bases). CDR3 length equals 16 residues. Per the germline V gene, CDR1 is SGHRS and CDR2 is YFSETQ. V dropped 0 bases and J dropped 8 bases, with 18 bases sitting between them. The CDR3 DNA follows: TGCGCCAGCAGCTTGGAAGGGGCAGCTCTGCCGTATGAGCAGTTCTTC. This translates into CASSLEGAALPYEQFF. The variable domain in full, completed from reference TRBV5-1 and TRBJ2-1, reads KAGVTQTPRYLIKTRGQQVTLSCSPISGHRSVSWYQQTPGQGLQFLFEYFSETQRNKGNFPGRFSGRQFSNSRSEMNVSTLELGDSALYLCASSLEGAALPYEQFFGPGTRLTVL.

The chain uses TRBV10-2 and TRBJ2-3, with a weak D call TRBD1 (5 bases). V was cut by 3 bases and J by 8 bases, with 15 bases left in between. Germline-derived CDR1 and CDR2 are WSHSY and SAAADI. This CDR3 contains 14 residues. The CDR3 nucleotides read TGCGCCAGCAGTGAAGGGCACGGGCAGGGTACGCAGTATTTT. Protein: CASSEGHGQGTQYF.

The chain employs TRBV6-1 and TRBJ1-5; D is unresolved. This CDR3 contains 14 residues. Germline assignment: CDR1 MNHNS and CDR2 SASEGT. V was trimmed by 3 bases and J by 4 bases, leaving 10 bases between them. CDR3 region: CASSEMAANQPQHF. As DNA, the CDR3 is TGTGCCAGCAGTGAGATGGCAGCGAATCAGCCCCAGCATTTT.

In DNA form, the CDR3 reads TGTGCCAGCAGTCGAGGGGCCCCAGGCCAAGAGACCCAGTACTTC. This codes for CASSRGAPGQETQYF. The chain links TRBV27 to TRBJ2-5; D tentatively fits TRBD1 or TRBD2 (5 bases each). CDR3 size: 15 residues. Germline V gives CDR1 MNHEY, CDR2 SMNVEV (reference sequence). V was pared by 5 bases and J by 1 base, with 14 bases between.

The chain employs TRBV9 and TRBJ2-5; D is possibly TRBD1 or TRBD2 (6 bases each). CDR1 and CDR2 from the germline V gene are SGDLS and YYNGEE. Trimming pared 2 bases from V and 0 bases from J, leaving 11 bases between. The CDR3 is made up of 15 amino acids. Here the CDR3 reads CASSVGGRYQETQYF. The CDR3 nucleotides read TGTGCCAGCAGCGTGGGGGGCAGGTACCAAGAGACCCAGTACTTC.

The genes are TRBV6-5 and TRBJ1-5, with a weak D call TRBD1 (5 bases). The CDR3 runs 13 residues. The germline V gene has CDR1 MNHEY and CDR2 SVGAGI. The V gene lost 11 bases and the J gene lost 5 bases, with 16 bases spanning the gap. CDR3 sequence: CASGRRGDQPQHF. The DNA for the CDR3 is TGTGCCTCGGGTCGGAGGGGCGATCAGCCCCAGCATTTT.

The chain employs TRBV2 and TRBJ1-2; weak D call: TRBD1 (5 bases). There are 12 residues in the CDR3. Trimming removed 6 bases at V and 8 bases at J, with 13 bases between. CDR1 SNHLY and CDR2 FYNNEI come from the germline V gene. CDR3 region: CASRGASRGYTF. CDR3 nucleotides: TGTGCCAGCAGAGGGGCCTCCCGGGGCTACACCTTC.

This chain uses TRBV6-1 with TRBJ1-2, with 7 positions matching TRBD1. The CDR3 sequence is 15 residues long. Germline V lookup: CDR1 MNHNS, CDR2 SASEGT. Trimming at V came to 7 bases and at J to 2 bases, leaving 10 bases not matched to a gene. The chain's CDR3 is CASTPIRDSNYGYTF. CDR3 coding DNA: TGTGCCAGCACTCCCATCCGGGACAGCAACTATGGCTACACCTTC.

The table lists this clone with a count of one. The CDR3 bases are TGTGCCTGGAATCCCCCCGGGTCGGTAATCGAGCAGTACTTC. It codes for CAWNPPGSVIEQYF. The genes are TRBV30 and TRBJ2-7; D call uncertain. CDR1 and CDR2 (germline): GTSNPN, SVGIG (reference sequence). V dropped 4 bases and J dropped 6 bases, with 19 bases sitting between them. CDR3 length: 14 residues. Drawing the rest from reference TRBV30 and TRBJ2-7, the complete variable domain is SQTIHQWPATLVQPVGSPLSLECTVEGTSNPNLYWYRQAAGRGLQLLFYSVGIGQISSEVPQNLSASRPQDRQFILSSKKLLLSDSGFYLCAWNPPGSVIEQYFGPGTRLTVT.

The chain carries TRBV6-1 and TRBJ1-2; TRBD1 agrees at 7 bases. The CDR3 has 14 amino acids. CDR1 and CDR2 from the germline V gene are MNHNS and SASEGT. V shed 6 bases, J shed 9 bases, and the junction held 13 bases outside the gene matches. Here the CDR3 DNA reads TGTGCCAGCAGGTTGATCACAGGGGAGAACCGCTACACCTTC. Translating it yields CASRLITGENRYTF.

The chain has TRBV30 and TRBJ1-4; D gene unclear. The germline V and J ends were trimmed by 2 bases and 0 bases, with 13 bases remaining between them. The CDR3 extends over 16 amino acids. Germline V CDR1 and CDR2: GTSNPN, SVGIG (reference sequence). The CDR3 protein is CAWSPVLRATNEKLFF. The DNA for the CDR3 is TGTGCCTGGAGTCCCGTTTTGCGAGCAACTAATGAAAAACTGTTTTTT. Based on the CDR3 plus reference TRBV30 and TRBJ1-4, the full variable domain is SQTIHQWPATLVQPVGSPLSLECTVEGTSNPNLYWYRQAAGRGLQLLFYSVGIGQISSEVPQNLSASRPQDRQFILSSKKLLLSDSGFYLCAWSPVLRATNEKLFFGSGTQLSVL.

This clone has just one count. The chain carries TRBV18 and TRBJ1-5; D is perhaps TRBD1 (5 bases). V was clipped by 2 bases and J by 5 bases, with 13 bases between them. The CDR3 has 15 residues. The germline CDR1 and CDR2 sequences are KGHSH and LQKENI. The CDR3 loop is CASSPRQGVDQPQHF. The CDR3, as DNA: TGTGCCAGCTCACCAAGGCAGGGTGTGGATCAGCCCCAGCATTTT.

The sample holds a few counts of this clone. The rearrangement uses TRBV25-1 and TRBJ2-7; 7 bases agree with TRBD1. V trimming: 4 bases; J trimming: 2 bases; junction bases outside the gene matches: 11. This CDR3 has 16 residues. Per germline, CDR1 MGHDK and CDR2 SYGVNS. The CDR3 protein is CASSGKSDRDPYEQYF. In DNA, the CDR3 is TGTGCCAGCAGTGGCAAATCCGACAGGGATCCCTACGAGCAGTACTTC.

The rearrangement links TRBV7-6 to TRBJ2-5; D is possibly TRBD1 or TRBD2 (5 bases each). Trimming took off 5 bases at V and 1 base at J, with 17 bases between the two ends. There are 16 residues in the CDR3. Germline V gives CDR1 SGHVS, CDR2 FNYEAQ. The CDR3 sequence is CASSPSPGTTQETQYF. CDR3 DNA sequence: TGTGCCAGCAGCCCGAGCCCTGGGACCACCCAAGAGACCCAGTACTTC.

This chain connects TRBV7-2 to TRBJ1-4; D is unresolved. The CDR3 spans 14 residues. The germline V gene encodes CDR1 SGHTA and CDR2 FQGNSA. V dropped 5 bases and J dropped 7 bases, with 14 bases sitting between them. The CDR3 loop reads CASSNRGNGEKLFF. DNA of the CDR3: TGTGCCAGCAGCAACCGGGGAAACGGTGAAAAACTGTTTTTT.

The gene calls are TRBV7-7 and TRBJ1-6, with D uncertain. Looked up from germline, CDR1 is SSHAT and CDR2 is FNYEAQ (reference sequence). Trimming removed 3 bases at V and 4 bases at J, with 4 bases between. This CDR3 spans 13 amino acids. The CDR3 protein is CASSLTYNSPLHF. The CDR3 DNA follows: TGTGCCAGCAGCTTGACTTATAATTCACCCCTCCACTTT.